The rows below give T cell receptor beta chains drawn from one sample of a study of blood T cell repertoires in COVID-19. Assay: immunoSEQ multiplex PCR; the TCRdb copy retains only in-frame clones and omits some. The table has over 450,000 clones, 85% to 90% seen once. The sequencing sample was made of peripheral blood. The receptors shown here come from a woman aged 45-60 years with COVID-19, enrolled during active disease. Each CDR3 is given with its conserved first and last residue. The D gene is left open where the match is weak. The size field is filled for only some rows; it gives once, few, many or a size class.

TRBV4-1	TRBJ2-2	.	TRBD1	CASSQTDRARTGELFF	TGCGCCAGCAGCCAAACTGACAGGGCCCGCACCGGGGAGCTGTTTTTT
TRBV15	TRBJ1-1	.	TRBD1	CATSRDGQARAFF	TGTGCCACCAGCAGAGACGGACAGGCAAGAGCTTTCTTT
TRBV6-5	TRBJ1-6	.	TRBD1	CASISTGFNSPLHF	TGTGCCAGCATATCGACAGGGTTCAATTCACCCCTCCACTTT
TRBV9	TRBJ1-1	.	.	CASSVAKNTEAFF	TGTGCCAGCAGCGTAGCCAAGAACACTGAAGCTTTCTTT
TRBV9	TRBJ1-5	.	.	CASSEDSWNQPQHF	TGTGCCAGCAGCGAGGACAGCTGGAATCAGCCCCAGCATTTT
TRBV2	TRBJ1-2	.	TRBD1	CASRPGQEDGYTF	TGTGCCAGCAGGCCGGGACAGGAGGATGGCTACACCTTC
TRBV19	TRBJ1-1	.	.	CASSIYEGTTEAFF	TGTGCCAGTAGTATATACGAGGGAACCACTGAAGCTTTCTTT
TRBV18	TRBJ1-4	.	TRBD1	CASSPTGGYEKLFF	TGTGCCAGCTCACCGACAGGGGGCTATGAAAAACTGTTTTTT
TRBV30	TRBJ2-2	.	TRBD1	CAQTGTALTGELFF	TGTGCCCAAACCGGGACAGCCTTAACCGGGGAGCTGTTTTTT
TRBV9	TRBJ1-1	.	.	CASSPPRAEAFF	TGTGCCAGCAGCCCCCCGCGGGCTGAAGCTTTCTTT
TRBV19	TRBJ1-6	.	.	CATTLTGNSPLHF	TGTGCCACCACTTTGACGGGGAATTCACCCCTCCACTTT
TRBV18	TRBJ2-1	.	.	CASLSGTYTYNEQFF	TGTGCCAGCTTAAGTGGGACATATACCTACAATGAGCAGTTCTTC
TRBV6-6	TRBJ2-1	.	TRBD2	CASSTPGGYNEQFF	TGTGCCAGCAGTACTCCGGGGGGGTACAATGAGCAGTTCTTC
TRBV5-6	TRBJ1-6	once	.	CASSPSGANSPLHF	TGTGCCAGCAGCCCGAGCGGGGCCAATTCACCCCTCCACTTT
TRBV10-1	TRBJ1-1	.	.	CASSGGDVTEAFF	TGCGCCAGCAGCGGAGGGGACGTAACTGAAGCTTTCTTT
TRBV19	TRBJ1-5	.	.	CASSWVGGALRGNQPQHF	TGTGCCAGTAGTTGGGTCGGGGGGGCCCTGAGGGGCAATCAGCCCCAGCATTTT